A single T cell receptor (beta chain) is shown here with its context. Libraries were prepared by immunoSEQ multiplex PCR; TCRdb keeps only in-frame clonotypes and omits some of them. Seen here are under 40,000 clones, over 85% observed once, and the top ten hold approximately 0.94%. Germline V gene lookup returns CDR1 KGHSH and CDR2 LQKENI. This CDR3 is built from 13 residues. Losses at the gene ends were 0 bases for V and 10 bases for J; bases not matched to a gene: 5. This record comes from a study of blood T cell repertoires in COVID-19. The source is a male donor with active COVID-19. V usage is TRBV18 and J usage is TRBJ1-1; 7 bases are a match to TRBD1. Sample: peripheral blood. The CDR3 here is CASSPPRGQAAFF. The CDR3 nucleotides are TGTGCCAGCTCACCACCTAGGGGGCAAGCAGCTTTCTTT.